The 29 T cell receptor beta chains presented below share a single source sample, sequenced in a study of Ad26.COV2.S vaccination and SARS-CoV-2 variants. The repertoire was sequenced with immunoSEQ multiplex PCR; TCRdb's copy has only in-frame clones and lacks some. The data contain around 450,000 clones, less than 95% of them singletons. The treatment: roughly 18 received Ad26.COV2.S at low or high dose, single or two shots; about 5 received placebo; per-sample allocation not given. Sampling took place 63 days after the first vaccine or placebo injection. This material consisted of peripheral blood, taken in a trial of Ad26.COV2.S vaccine versus placebo. These receptors were obtained from a person between 18 and 65 years old who received the Ad26.COV2.S COVID-19 vaccine or a placebo.

The J gene is TRBJ2-7, the V gene TRBV4-3, with unresolved D. This CDR3 is built from 15 residues. V was pared by 6 bases and J by 0 bases, with 15 bases between. Germline CDR1 and CDR2: LGHNA and YSLEER. CDR3 amino acids: CASSTFLGHSYEQYF. CDR3 DNA sequence: TGCGCCAGCAGTACCTTTCTAGGGCACTCCTACGAGCAGTACTTC.

The genes are TRBV6-2 or TRBV6-3 and TRBJ1-5, with 9 bases aligning to TRBD1. The trim removed 5 bases at V and 6 bases at J, leaving 8 bases unmatched. The CDR3 runs 15 residues. CDR1 is MNHEY and CDR2 is SVGEGT in the germline V gene. The CDR3, as DNA: TGTGCCAGCAGTACTGGCGGGACAGGGTTTCAGCCCCAGCATTTT. Protein: CASSTGGTGFQPQHF.

The V gene is TRBV9, the J gene TRBJ2-4, with D tentatively TRBD1 (6 bases). The CDR3 contains 13 residues. The germline V gene has CDR1 SGDLS and CDR2 YYNGEE. Trimming stripped 4 bases from V and 1 base from J, with 6 bases between. This chain's CDR3 is CASSQGAKNIQYF. The CDR3 DNA is TGTGCCAGCAGCCAGGGGGCCAAAAACATTCAGTACTTC.

About this clone itself: The sample contains more than one DNA sequence encoding this CDR3. V is TRBV7-2 and J is TRBJ2-3; D gene uncertain. V was cut by 1 base and J by 1 base, with 3 bases left in between. The germline V gene has CDR1 SGHTA and CDR2 FQGNSA. This CDR3 is 13 amino acids long. The DNA of the CDR3 is TGTGCCAGCAGCTTAGACCGCACAGATACGCAGTATTTT. It specifies CASSLDRTDTQYF.

CDR3 in DNA: TGTGCCAGCAGCGAGGGACTAGCCGTCTACGAGCAGTACTTC. This gives the protein CASSEGLAVYEQYF. This chain uses TRBV5-5 with TRBJ2-7; 9 bases line up with TRBD2. The CDR3 has 14 residues. V dropped 4 bases and J dropped 3; count of bases not matched to a gene: 5. The V gene's germline CDR1 is SGHKS and CDR2 YYEKEE (reference sequence).

The rearrangement uses TRBV5-1 and TRBJ2-7, with a tentative D call TRBD2 (6 bases). The CDR3 has 15 residues. Trimming removed 2 bases at V and 2 bases at J, with 14 bases between. From germline, CDR1 is SGHRS and CDR2 YFSETQ. CDR3 protein: CASSFPGTGAYEQYF. CDR3 in DNA: TGCGCCAGCAGCTTTCCCGGGACGGGGGCCTACGAGCAGTACTTC.

DNA of the CDR3: TGTGCCAGCAGCTCGCAAGGACTTCCTTGGGTATATGGCTACACCTTC. Translating it yields CASSSQGLPWVYGYTF. The chain is built from TRBV7-9 and TRBJ1-2; D remains unclear. This CDR3 is 16 amino acids long. CDR1 and CDR2 (germline): SEHNR, FQNEAQ (reference sequence). Trimming took 4 bases from V and 5 from J, leaving 20 bases between them.

This chain joins TRBV7-3 and TRBJ2-1; D might be TRBD1 (5 bases). V was trimmed by 5 bases and J by 5 bases, leaving 28 bases between them. Germline CDR1 reads SGHTA; CDR2 reads FQGTGA. The CDR3 extends over 19 amino acids. The CDR3 nucleotides are TGTGCCAGCAGCCCAAAGCCCCCGACAGCGTTGCTATCAAACAATGAGCAGTTCTTC. It is translated as CASSPKPPTALLSNNEQFF.

V usage is TRBV28 and J usage is TRBJ2-7; D is perhaps TRBD2 (7 bases). Germline V gives CDR1 MDHEN, CDR2 SYDVKM. The CDR3 loop spans 14 amino acids. V lost 8 bases and J lost 4, with 18 bases in between. This CDR3 is CASSISGGKYEQYF. In DNA, the CDR3 is TGTGCCAGCTCAATCTCGGGGGGCAAATACGAGCAGTACTTC.

This CDR3 is CASSLEGLGYEQFF. CDR3 bases: TGTGCCAGCAGCTTGGAGGGACTAGGATATGAGCAGTTCTTC. The rearrangement joins TRBV5-5 to TRBJ2-1; 8 nucleotides match TRBD2. V dropped 0 bases and J dropped 8; count of bases not matched to a gene: 4. Looked up from germline, CDR1 is SGHKS and CDR2 is YYEKEE (reference sequence). This CDR3 is built from 14 residues.

This clone occurred a few times. This chain joins TRBV18 and TRBJ2-2; D not resolved. The ends were cut back, 2 bases at V and 3 bases at J, with 7 bases in the middle. CDR1 KGHSH and CDR2 LQKENI come from the germline V gene. This CDR3 is built from 14 residues. Written as DNA, the CDR3 is TGTGCCAGCTCACCATTGGGTGACACCGGGGAGCTGTTTTTT. It translates to CASSPLGDTGELFF.

This clone was detected only once. CDR3 bases: TGTGCCAGCAGCTTAGTCGTTAGCGGGAGTAAGGATACGCAGTATTTT. This translates into CASSLVVSGSKDTQYF. The V gene is TRBV7-2, the J gene TRBJ2-3; TRBD2 aligns across 9 bases. The ends lost 1 base at V and 6 bases at J; junction bases unmatched: 8. This CDR3 has 16 amino acids. Germline CDR1 reads SGHTA; CDR2 reads FQGNSA.

The chain uses TRBV5-5 and TRBJ1-1; D perhaps matches TRBD1 (6 bases). Looked up from germline, CDR1 is SGHKS and CDR2 is YYEKEE (reference sequence). This CDR3 is 14 amino acids long. Trimming took 3 bases from V and 0 from J, leaving 9 bases between them. The DNA of the CDR3 is TGTGCCAGCAGCTCGACAGGCTTGAACACTGAAGCTTTCTTT. Amino acid sequence: CASSSTGLNTEAFF.

The genes are TRBV9 and TRBJ1-4; 7 bases match TRBD1. Per germline, CDR1 SGDLS and CDR2 YYNGEE. The CDR3 is made up of 16 amino acids. V lost 0 bases and J lost 3; bases outside the gene matches: 5. The CDR3 DNA is TGTGCCAGCAGCGTAGGCCGCGGGACAGCTAATGAAAAACTGTTTTTT. This sequence encodes CASSVGRGTANEKLFF. Combining the CDR3 with reference TRBV9 and TRBJ1-4 gives the whole variable domain DSGVTQTPKHLITATGQRVTLRCSPRSGDLSVYWYQQSLDQGLQFLIQYYNGEERAKGNILERFSAQQFPDLHSELNLSSLELGDSALYFCASSVGRGTANEKLFFGSGTQLSVL.

The chain couples TRBV30 to TRBJ1-6; D unclear. The germline V gene has CDR1 GTSNPN and CDR2 SVGIG (reference sequence). V was pared by 2 bases and J by 7 bases, with 12 bases between. The CDR3 has 14 amino acids. CDR3 protein: CAWSSEAWNSPLHF. CDR3 sequence (DNA): TGTGCCTGGAGTTCCGAGGCCTGGAATTCACCCCTCCACTTT.

The V and J genes are TRBV9 and TRBJ2-7; D gene unclear. The germline gives CDR1 SGDLS, CDR2 YYNGEE. The CDR3 consists of 14 residues. V dropped 3 bases and J dropped 3 bases, with 13 bases sitting between them. CDR3 bases: TGTGCCAGCAGCGGGGGTGGTCTTCACTACGAGCAGTACTTC. Protein: CASSGGGLHYEQYF.

The CDR3 coding sequence is TGTGCCAGCAGCCTACTCGACAGTCAGCTTTCACCCCTCCACTTT. Translated, it gives CASSLLDSQLSPLHF. The rearrangement joins TRBV7-2 to TRBJ1-6; D is possibly TRBD1 (5 bases). The CDR3 has 15 amino acids. Trimming cost V 5 bases and J 9 bases, with 17 bases left between them. Germline V gene sequence: CDR1 SGHTA, CDR2 FQGNSA.

The V call is TRBV5-1, the J call TRBJ2-1; D might be TRBD1 or TRBD2, each matching 6 bases. Germline CDR1 SGHRS, CDR2 YFSETQ. The V gene lost 1 base and the J gene lost 4 bases, with 15 bases spanning the gap. This CDR3 is 16 amino acids long. The CDR3 loop reads CASSLIGGHPYNEQFF. The CDR3 coding sequence is TGCGCCAGCAGCTTGATCGGGGGACACCCATACAATGAGCAGTTCTTC.

In its sample, this clone was seen once. V is TRBV11-2 and J is TRBJ2-3; 7 bases match TRBD2. V trimming: 5 bases; J trimming: 3 bases; junction bases outside the gene matches: 8. The CDR3 spans 15 residues. Germline V gives CDR1 SGHAT, CDR2 FQNNGV. The CDR3 reads CASSPSGLGTDTQYF. As DNA, the CDR3 is TGTGCCAGCAGCCCCTCCGGACTAGGAACAGATACGCAGTATTTT.

V and J are TRBV3-1 (or the pseudogene TRBV3-2) and TRBJ1-4; TRBD1 is a possible D gene (6 bases). Trimming left V 4 bases short and J 8 bases short, with 14 bases between. The CDR3 extends over 14 amino acids. The germline V gene encodes CDR1 LGHDT and CDR2 YNNKEL (reference sequence). CDR3 in amino acids: CASSPRGAEEKLFF. CDR3 nucleotides: TGTGCCAGCAGCCCCCGGGGGGCCGAAGAAAAACTGTTTTTT.

The rearrangement joins TRBV6-2 or TRBV6-3 to TRBJ1-4; the D is unclear. The CDR3 runs to 18 residues. Germline V gene lookup returns CDR1 MNHEY and CDR2 SVGEGT. V was pared by 4 bases and J by 6 bases, with 24 bases between. In DNA, the CDR3 is TGTGCCAGCAGTTTCCGAAGCAGGAGTACACATGCCGATGAAAAACTGTTTTTT. Its translation is CASSFRSRSTHADEKLFF.

The rearrangement links TRBV4-3 to TRBJ2-3, with D uncertain. Germline loops: CDR1 LGHNA, CDR2 YSLEER. The CDR3 has 15 amino acids. V was pared by 4 bases and J by 0 bases, with 11 bases between. The CDR3 sequence: CASSLSASSTDTQYF. The CDR3 DNA sequence: TGCGCCAGCAGCCTCTCGGCCAGCAGCACAGATACGCAGTATTTT.

The chain has TRBV5-1 and TRBJ2-5, with TRBD2 as a possible D gene (7 bases). V was pared by 5 bases and J by 2 bases, with 10 bases between. The germline V gene encodes CDR1 SGHRS and CDR2 YFSETQ. The CDR3 contains 13 residues. CDR3 sequence reads: CASRGGQQETQYF. CDR3 bases: TGCGCCAGCAGGGGGGGGCAGCAAGAGACCCAGTACTTC.

This clone was seen once. CDR3 DNA sequence: TGTGCCAGCAGGCGACAGGGGGCTGACTATGGCTACACCTTC. This gives the protein CASRRQGADYGYTF. The chain is built from TRBV5-6 and TRBJ1-2; 10 bases agree with TRBD1. Germline V lookup: CDR1 SGHDT, CDR2 YYEEEE. The CDR3 spans 14 residues. After removal of 5 bases from V and 3 bases from J, the junction contained 4 bases not matched to a gene.

The V and J genes are TRBV6-1 and TRBJ2-3; tentatively, D is TRBD2 (5 bases). Germline V lookup: CDR1 MNHNS, CDR2 SASEGT. V lost 2 bases and J lost 5, with 11 bases in between. The CDR3 has 14 amino acids. The CDR3 nucleotides read TGTGCCAGCAGTGAACGCGGGTTGCAAGATACGCAGTATTTT. Protein: CASSERGLQDTQYF.

The chain joins TRBV9 to TRBJ2-1; 7 nucleotides align to TRBD2. The V segment lost 9 bases and the J segment 5 bases; nucleotides outside the gene matches: 8. The V gene's germline CDR1 is SGDLS and CDR2 YYNGEE. This CDR3 spans 13 amino acids. The CDR3 loop is CATSSGNNNEQFF. The CDR3 coding sequence is TGTGCCACCTCCAGCGGGAACAACAATGAGCAGTTCTTC.

This sequence joins TRBV12-3 or TRBV12-4 and TRBJ2-7; D is perhaps TRBD1 (6 bases). The V gene lost 1 base and the J gene lost 6 bases, with 10 bases spanning the gap. This CDR3 has 13 amino acids. DNA of the CDR3: TGTGCCAGCAGTTTAGTGGGGGCGCTCGAGCAGTACTTC. Its translation: CASSLVGALEQYF.

CDR3 DNA: TGTGCCAGCAGTCATGGGAGTCGTTCAACTAATGAAAAACTGTTTTTT. This translates into CASSHGSRSTNEKLFF. The chain recombines TRBV7-9 with TRBJ1-4, with D unclear. CDR3 length: 16 amino acids. V was clipped by 6 bases and J by 0 bases, with 14 bases between them. Per the germline V gene, CDR1 is SEHNR and CDR2 is FQNEAQ (reference sequence).

V and J are TRBV25-1 and TRBJ1-5; D ambiguous. V was cut by 1 base and J by 9 bases, with 7 bases left in between. CDR3 length: 12 residues. Germline loops: CDR1 MGHDK, CDR2 SYGVNS. CDR3 coding DNA: TGTGCCAGCAGTGAATTGTTGGGGCCCCAGCATTTT. Protein product: CASSELLGPQHF.